One sample yielded the 27 T cell receptor beta chains listed below, sequenced in a study of blood T cell repertoires in COVID-19 (dated by TCRdb to 2018 to 2021). Library method: the immunoSEQ multiplex PCR assay. Entries here come from immuneACCESS through TCRdb and include only in-frame sequences with V and J called. Some clones fail to appear in such tables; in the studies checked, an unresolved V gene covers under half of the shortfall, and the cause of the remainder is unknown. The sample data list more than 250,000 clones, and approximately 83% of these were observed just once. Less than 2.5% of the sample belongs to the ten largest clones. Material: PBMCs or T cells enriched from blood (not recorded which). These receptors were obtained from a man aged 25 to 40 who had recovered from COVID-19.

A single count supports this clone. This sequence joins TRBV11-2 and TRBJ2-7; D not resolved. Trimming stripped 5 bases from V and 1 base from J, with 6 bases between. CDR3 size: 12 residues. Germline V lookup: CDR1 SGHAT, CDR2 FQNNGV. CDR3 bases: TGTGCCAGCAGCCCCGTATCCTACGAGCAGTACTTC. Its protein is CASSPVSYEQYF.

The rearrangement links TRBV19 to TRBJ1-2; TRBD1 agrees at 8 bases. V shed 10 bases, J shed 0 bases, and the junction held 7 bases outside the gene matches. The CDR3 is 14 residues long. Germline V gene data show CDR1 as LNHDA and CDR2 as SQIVND (reference sequence). This CDR3 is CATHRGSANYGYTF. The CDR3 DNA is TGTGCCACCCACAGGGGGTCCGCTAACTATGGCTACACCTTC.

This sequence joins TRBV9 and TRBJ2-2; D call uncertain. Germline loops: CDR1 SGDLS, CDR2 YYNGEE. The CDR3 extends over 16 amino acids. V shed 0 bases and J shed 2 bases, with 11 bases lying between them. The chain's CDR3 is CASSVDQIINTGELFF. CDR3 nucleotides: TGTGCCAGCAGCGTAGACCAGATTATTAACACCGGGGAGCTGTTTTTT. Complete variable domain (other parts from reference TRBV9 and TRBJ2-2): DSGVTQTPKHLITATGQRVTLRCSPRSGDLSVYWYQQSLDQGLQFLIQYYNGEERAKGNILERFSAQQFPDLHSELNLSSLELGDSALYFCASSVDQIINTGELFFGEGSRLTVL.

J is TRBJ2-1 and V is TRBV9, with TRBD2 matching over 8 bases. Germline V gene sequence: CDR1 SGDLS, CDR2 YYNGEE. The CDR3 spans 15 residues. The junction had 9 bases not matched to a gene; V was cut back by 2 bases and J by 8 bases. CDR3 bases: TGTGCCAGCAGCGTCTGGTCGGGGGGGCAAGATGAGCAGTTCTTC. Amino acids: CASSVWSGGQDEQFF.

The gene calls are TRBV7-9 and TRBJ1-2, with 11 positions matching TRBD1. The V segment lost 5 bases and the J segment 5 bases; nucleotides outside the gene matches: 13. The CDR3 extends over 17 amino acids. In germline, CDR1 is SEHNR, CDR2 FQNEAQ (reference sequence). CDR3 amino acids: CASSIPPGQGAGYGYTF. CDR3 nucleotides: TGTGCCAGCAGCATCCCCCCCGGACAGGGGGCGGGATATGGCTACACCTTC.

In DNA form, the CDR3 reads TGTGCCAGCAGCTTTGGACAGGGGGTTAGCAATCAGCCCCAGCATTTT. Its translation: CASSFGQGVSNQPQHF. This sequence joins TRBV3-1 (or the pseudogene TRBV3-2) and TRBJ1-5; 10 bases are a match to TRBD1. Per the germline V gene, CDR1 is LGHDT and CDR2 is YNNKEL (reference sequence). After removal of 5 bases from V and 0 bases from J, the junction contained 4 bases not matched to a gene. This CDR3 is built from 16 residues.

J is TRBJ1-2 and V is TRBV7-9; D remains ambiguous. CDR3 length: 16 amino acids. V dropped 5 bases and J dropped 2 bases, with 18 bases sitting between them. Germline V gene lookup returns CDR1 SEHNR and CDR2 FQNEAQ (reference sequence). The CDR3 protein is CASSDRGLRGNYGYTF. CDR3 coding DNA: TGTGCCAGCAGCGATCGAGGCTTACGAGGAAACTATGGCTACACCTTC.

The chain couples TRBV9 to TRBJ2-6; D possibly corresponds to TRBD1 (6 bases). Trimming stripped 4 bases from V and 0 bases from J, with 14 bases between. CDR3 length equals 17 residues. In germline, CDR1 is SGDLS, CDR2 YYNGEE. CDR3 in DNA: TGTGCCAGCAGCACGAACAGGGTGAGCTCTGGGGCCAACGTCCTGACTTTC. Residues: CASSTNRVSSGANVLTF. The full variable domain, completed using reference TRBV9 and TRBJ2-6, is DSGVTQTPKHLITATGQRVTLRCSPRSGDLSVYWYQQSLDQGLQFLIQYYNGEERAKGNILERFSAQQFPDLHSELNLSSLELGDSALYFCASSTNRVSSGANVLTFGAGSRLTVL.

The chain has TRBV5-1 and TRBJ2-3, with TRBD1 matching over 10 bases. This CDR3 is 16 amino acids long. CDR1 and CDR2 (germline): SGHRS, YFSETQ. J lost 2 bases, V lost 0 bases, and 3 bases had no gene match. For the CDR3, the DNA is TGCGCCAGCAGCTTGGGCGGACAGGGGGACACAGATACGCAGTATTTT. This encodes CASSLGGQGDTDTQYF.

The rearrangement joins TRBV11-2 to TRBJ2-7, with 10 bases lining up with TRBD2. J gave up 6 bases and V 0 bases, and 11 bases lay outside the gene matches. The germline V gene encodes CDR1 SGHAT and CDR2 FQNNGV. The CDR3 covers 17 residues. CDR3 nucleotides: TGTGCCAGCAGCTTAGATTCCTTCACACTAGCGGGGATCGAGCAGTACTTC. Its protein is CASSLDSFTLAGIEQYF.

This rearrangement joins TRBV9 to TRBJ2-7; D not resolved. Trimming stripped 3 bases from V and 2 bases from J, with 12 bases between. CDR1 SGDLS and CDR2 YYNGEE come from the germline V gene. This CDR3 spans 14 amino acids. Written as DNA, the CDR3 is TGTGCCAGCAGCGAGCCAGGATTTCCCTACGAGCAGTACTTC. This encodes CASSEPGFPYEQYF.

The table lists this clone with a count of one. The chain joins TRBV6-5 to TRBJ2-3; 8 nucleotides align to TRBD2. There are 14 residues in the CDR3. Trimming removed 2 bases from V and 7 bases from J; junction bases left unmatched: 5. The germline V gene encodes CDR1 MNHEY and CDR2 SVGAGI. CDR3 sequence: CASSYSGGVNTQYF. In DNA form, the CDR3 reads TGTGCCAGCAGTTACAGCGGGGGCGTCAATACGCAGTATTTT.

The rearrangement links TRBV5-1 to TRBJ2-7; 10 nucleotides align to TRBD1. Germline V CDR1 and CDR2: SGHRS, YFSETQ. V lost 6 bases and J lost 5; bases outside the gene matches: 5. The CDR3 covers 13 residues. In DNA, the CDR3 is TGCGCCAGCAAGGGACAGGGGACCCACGAGCAGTACTTC. This codes for CASKGQGTHEQYF.

The chain is built from TRBV24-1 and TRBJ2-7, with 9 bases fitting TRBD1. V dropped 4 bases and J dropped 3; count of bases not matched to a gene: 6. Per the germline V gene, CDR1 is KGHDR and CDR2 is SFDVKD. The CDR3 is made up of 15 amino acids. Here the CDR3 reads CATSDPGQGLYEQYF. Here the CDR3 DNA reads TGTGCCACCAGTGACCCGGGACAGGGTCTCTACGAGCAGTACTTC.

The rearrangement uses TRBV4-2 and TRBJ2-7; weak D call: TRBD2 (5 bases). The V end was cut by 0 bases, the J end by 4 bases, with 10 bases between. The CDR3 contains 14 residues. Germline V lookup: CDR1 LGHNA, CDR2 YNFKEQ. CDR3 sequence: CASSQDREPYEQYF. CDR3 in DNA: TGTGCCAGCAGCCAAGATAGGGAGCCTTACGAGCAGTACTTC.

This chain uses TRBV19 with TRBJ1-1; 8 nucleotides line up with TRBD1. Germline CDR1 and CDR2: LNHDA and SQIVND (reference sequence). The CDR3 length is 16 residues. The V and J ends lost 3 bases and 4 bases, in that order; junction bases with no gene match: 10. CDR3 region: CASSMAGGGHSTEAFF. In DNA form, the CDR3 reads TGTGCCAGTAGTATGGCAGGGGGCGGCCATTCCACTGAAGCTTTCTTT.

The V gene is TRBV7-8, the J gene TRBJ2-1; 11 bases are a match to TRBD2. Germline V lookup: CDR1 SGHVS, CDR2 FQNEAQ. The J segment lost 4 bases and the V segment lost 5 bases, leaving 4 bases of the junction unmatched. The CDR3 extends over 15 amino acids. The CDR3 DNA reads as TGTGCCAGCAGCATTAGCGGGGGGGGGTACAATGAGCAGTTCTTC. Translated: CASSISGGGYNEQFF.

This clone was recorded once. The chain links TRBV5-1 to TRBJ1-3, with D hard to call. With 1 base removed from V and 0 bases from J, the gap between germline ends came to 8 bases. This CDR3 has 15 residues. Germline CDR1 reads SGHRS; CDR2 reads YFSETQ. CDR3 region: CASSLLADSGNTIYF. As DNA, the CDR3 is TGCGCCAGCAGCTTGCTCGCAGACTCTGGAAACACCATATATTTT.

The V call is TRBV19, the J call TRBJ2-1; D possibly corresponds to TRBD1 (7 bases). Germline lookup yields CDR1 LNHDA and CDR2 SQIVND (reference sequence). Trimming took 1 base from V and 1 from J, leaving 17 bases between them. The CDR3 has 18 residues. CDR3 nucleotide sequence: TGTGCCAGTAGTATAGGGTTGACGCGGGGACAGTCCTACAATGAGCAGTTCTTC. This codes for CASSIGLTRGQSYNEQFF. Complete variable domain (other parts from reference TRBV19 and TRBJ2-1): DGGITQSPKYLFRKEGQNVTLSCEQNLNHDAMYWYRQDPGQGLRLIYYSQIVNDFQKGDIAEGYSVSREKKESFPLTVTSAQKNPTAFYLCASSIGLTRGQSYNEQFFGPGTRLTVL.

Here the CDR3 reads CASSAGAGSLSAFF. CDR3 bases: TGTGCCAGCAGCGCTGGGGCAGGGTCTCTCTCAGCTTTCTTT. The genes are TRBV6-5 and TRBJ1-1, with D perhaps matching TRBD1 (5 bases). Germline CDR1 reads MNHEY; CDR2 reads SVGAGI. The CDR3 length is 14 residues. Trimming cost V 6 bases and J 10 bases, with 21 bases left between them.

J is TRBJ1-1 and V is TRBV5-8; D is unresolved. Germline loops: CDR1 SGHTS, CDR2 YDEGEE. The length of the CDR3 is 12 residues. The V end was cut by 0 bases, the J end by 4 bases, with 4 bases between. The CDR3 loop reads CASSLVGTEAFF. The DNA for the CDR3 is TGTGCCAGCAGCTTGGTCGGCACTGAAGCTTTCTTT.

The J gene is TRBJ2-5, the V gene TRBV5-1; D is perhaps TRBD2 (6 bases). From germline, CDR1 is SGHRS and CDR2 YFSETQ. The CDR3 extends over 15 amino acids. Between the trimmed V and J ends, which lost 4 bases and 0 bases, there was a span of 13 bases. CDR3 sequence: CASSPRGSYQETQYF. CDR3 coding DNA: TGCGCCAGCAGCCCGCGGGGATCCTACCAAGAGACCCAGTACTTC.

The rearrangement links TRBV4-2 to TRBJ2-3; 8 nucleotides line up with TRBD2. This CDR3 spans 17 amino acids. The V gene end was trimmed by 0 bases and the J gene end by 5 bases; junction bases not matched to a gene: 10. Per the germline V gene, CDR1 is LGHNA and CDR2 is YNFKEQ. The chain's CDR3 is CASSQETRGTRGDTQYF. The CDR3 coding sequence is TGTGCCAGCAGCCAAGAAACCCGAGGGACTAGGGGAGATACGCAGTATTTT.

This clone was counted only a few times. The V and J genes are TRBV30 and TRBJ1-2; maybe TRBD1 (5 bases). This CDR3 is built from 14 residues. Per the germline V gene, CDR1 is GTSNPN and CDR2 is SVGIG (reference sequence). Trimming cost V 3 bases and J 3 bases, with 14 bases left between them. The CDR3 region is CAWSVGGGDYGYTF. The DNA of the CDR3 is TGTGCCTGGAGCGTTGGTGGGGGGGACTATGGCTACACCTTC.

The CDR3 sequence is CASSEGWGRETQYF. In nucleotides, the CDR3 is TGTGCCAGCAGCGAGGGGTGGGGAAGGGAGACCCAGTACTTC. This chain connects TRBV9 to TRBJ2-5; perhaps TRBD1 as D (5 bases). This CDR3 region has 14 residues. CDR1 and CDR2 from the germline V gene are SGDLS and YYNGEE. Trimming took off 3 bases at V and 5 bases at J, with 14 bases between the two ends.

This chain joins TRBV4-3 and TRBJ1-4, with 8 bases aligning to TRBD1. The CDR3 contains 15 residues. Germline lookup yields CDR1 LGHNA and CDR2 YSLEER. The trim removed 0 bases at V and 8 bases at J, leaving 5 bases unmatched. CDR3 DNA: TGCGCCAGCAGCCAAGATCACAGGACAGGGGAAAAACTGTTTTTT. It yields the protein CASSQDHRTGEKLFF.

This sequence joins TRBV5-1 and TRBJ1-1; the D gene is possibly TRBD1 (5 bases). This CDR3 is 14 amino acids long. V gave up 0 bases and J gave up 3 bases, with 9 bases separating them. The germline gives CDR1 SGHRS, CDR2 YFSETQ. CDR3 sequence: CASSLVGGDTEAFF. In DNA, the CDR3 is TGCGCCAGCAGCTTGGTGGGGGGTGACACTGAAGCTTTCTTT.